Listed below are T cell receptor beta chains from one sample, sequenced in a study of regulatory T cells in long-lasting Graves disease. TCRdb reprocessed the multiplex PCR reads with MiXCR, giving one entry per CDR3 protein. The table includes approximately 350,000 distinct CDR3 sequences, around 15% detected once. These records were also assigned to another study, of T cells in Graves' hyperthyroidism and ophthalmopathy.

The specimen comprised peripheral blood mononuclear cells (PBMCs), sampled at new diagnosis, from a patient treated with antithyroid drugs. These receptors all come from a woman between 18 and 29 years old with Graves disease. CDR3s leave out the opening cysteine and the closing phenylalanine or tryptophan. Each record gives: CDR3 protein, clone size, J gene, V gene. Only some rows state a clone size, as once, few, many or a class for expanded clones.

CDR3 protein: ASSLKRGAEAF; clone size: many; J gene: TRBJ1-1; V gene: TRBV7-3
CDR3 protein: ASSVGRQAGVYEQY; clone size: few; J gene: TRBJ2-7; V gene: TRBV9
CDR3 protein: ASSLSDSPTDTQY; clone size: many; J gene: TRBJ2-3; V gene: TRBV12-3/TRBV12-4
CDR3 protein: ASSLGLPYGYT; clone size: many; J gene: TRBJ1-2; V gene: TRBV13
CDR3 protein: AIRGGGNQPQH; clone size: few; J gene: TRBJ1-5; V gene: TRBV10-3
CDR3 protein: AILPRWGILNYGYT; clone size: many; J gene: TRBJ1-2; V gene: TRBV12-3/TRBV12-4
CDR3 protein: ASSSGGQNYGYT; clone size: many; J gene: TRBJ1-2; V gene: TRBV28
CDR3 protein: ASSPYGTGYEKLF; clone size: many; J gene: TRBJ1-4; V gene: TRBV5-1
CDR3 protein: ASLKMTAANQPQH; clone size: NA; J gene: TRBJ1-5; V gene: TRBV6-2/TRBV6-3
CDR3 protein: ASRASSGNTIY; clone size: once; J gene: TRBJ1-3; V gene: TRBV10-2
CDR3 protein: ASSYGSNEQF; clone size: many; J gene: TRBJ2-1; V gene: TRBV7-3
CDR3 protein: ASSPRTGETQY; clone size: many; J gene: TRBJ2-5; V gene: TRBV28
CDR3 protein: AGSAAVGVPEAF; clone size: NA; J gene: TRBJ1-1; V gene: TRBV9
CDR3 protein: ASSFQGANNQPQH; clone size: NA; J gene: TRBJ1-5; V gene: TRBV7-2
CDR3 protein: ASSPQAGGSYEQY; clone size: many; J gene: TRBJ2-7; V gene: TRBV7-8
CDR3 protein: ASSLEIQGEQY; clone size: NA; J gene: TRBJ2-7; V gene: TRBV5-1
CDR3 protein: ASNNAGHFYEQY; clone size: many; J gene: TRBJ2-7; V gene: TRBV6-1
CDR3 protein: ASSDSTASTDTQY; clone size: NA; J gene: TRBJ2-3; V gene: TRBV6-4
CDR3 protein: ASSFPLESGSPGNTIY; clone size: NA; J gene: TRBJ1-3; V gene: TRBV7-6
CDR3 protein: ASSGSGTQTSTDTQY; clone size: NA; J gene: TRBJ2-3; V gene: TRBV25-1
CDR3 protein: AISPDRGHTDTQY; clone size: few; J gene: TRBJ2-3; V gene: TRBV10-3
CDR3 protein: ASSRTSGEETQY; clone size: many; J gene: TRBJ2-5; V gene: TRBV3-1
CDR3 protein: SASRGQGITEAF; clone size: NA; J gene: TRBJ1-1; V gene: TRBV20-1
CDR3 protein: ASSRGSGSYEQF; clone size: few; J gene: TRBJ2-1; V gene: TRBV7-2
CDR3 protein: ASSGTSIQY; clone size: NA; J gene: TRBJ2-4; V gene: TRBV12-3/TRBV12-4
CDR3 protein: ATSDSLQETQY; clone size: NA; J gene: TRBJ2-5; V gene: TRBV24-1
CDR3 protein: ASSPGGTGNFYT; clone size: many; J gene: TRBJ1-2; V gene: TRBV3-1
CDR3 protein: AISGTVNTEAF; clone size: few; J gene: TRBJ1-1; V gene: TRBV10-3
CDR3 protein: ASSLEGRVGEQF; clone size: few; J gene: TRBJ2-1; V gene: TRBV5-5
CDR3 protein: ASSLAGSGSHEQF; clone size: many; J gene: TRBJ2-1; V gene: TRBV5-1
CDR3 protein: SATQGPTDTQY; clone size: many; J gene: TRBJ2-3; V gene: TRBV20-1
CDR3 protein: AGRDNPTEAF; clone size: few; J gene: TRBJ1-1; V gene: TRBV5-4
CDR3 protein: ASSVTSGSTDTQY; clone size: many; J gene: TRBJ2-3; V gene: TRBV6-1
CDR3 protein: ASIPAMGGVVWGQETQY; clone size: many; J gene: TRBJ2-5; V gene: TRBV28
CDR3 protein: ASSFPSGQGSYEQY; clone size: many; J gene: TRBJ2-7; V gene: TRBV28
CDR3 protein: SAREHAGDTEAF; clone size: many; J gene: TRBJ1-1; V gene: TRBV20-1
CDR3 protein: ASSRTDRGRTGELF; clone size: NA; J gene: TRBJ2-2; V gene: TRBV19
CDR3 protein: ASSQDMSDTQY; clone size: NA; J gene: TRBJ2-3; V gene: TRBV4-2
CDR3 protein: ASSLGGANSPLH; clone size: few; J gene: TRBJ1-6; V gene: TRBV5-1
CDR3 protein: ASSLGIHGTSEQY; clone size: many; J gene: TRBJ2-7; V gene: TRBV5-5
CDR3 protein: ASSLRPGQVGRRTEAF; clone size: NA; J gene: TRBJ1-1; V gene: TRBV28
CDR3 protein: ASDDVGEKLF; clone size: NA; J gene: TRBJ1-4; V gene: TRBV4-2
CDR3 protein: AWSDGGGTGTNEQF; clone size: NA; J gene: TRBJ2-1; V gene: TRBV30
CDR3 protein: ASSETRLINQPQH; clone size: many; J gene: TRBJ1-5; V gene: TRBV6-1
CDR3 protein: ASSREGQDYGYT; clone size: many; J gene: TRBJ1-2; V gene: TRBV6-1
CDR3 protein: ASTPLSTSGSDTQY; clone size: NA; J gene: TRBJ2-3; V gene: TRBV2
CDR3 protein: ASSPSGGPYSEQF; clone size: NA; J gene: TRBJ2-1; V gene: TRBV3-1
CDR3 protein: ASSLDRGTEAF; clone size: many; J gene: TRBJ1-1; V gene: TRBV11-2